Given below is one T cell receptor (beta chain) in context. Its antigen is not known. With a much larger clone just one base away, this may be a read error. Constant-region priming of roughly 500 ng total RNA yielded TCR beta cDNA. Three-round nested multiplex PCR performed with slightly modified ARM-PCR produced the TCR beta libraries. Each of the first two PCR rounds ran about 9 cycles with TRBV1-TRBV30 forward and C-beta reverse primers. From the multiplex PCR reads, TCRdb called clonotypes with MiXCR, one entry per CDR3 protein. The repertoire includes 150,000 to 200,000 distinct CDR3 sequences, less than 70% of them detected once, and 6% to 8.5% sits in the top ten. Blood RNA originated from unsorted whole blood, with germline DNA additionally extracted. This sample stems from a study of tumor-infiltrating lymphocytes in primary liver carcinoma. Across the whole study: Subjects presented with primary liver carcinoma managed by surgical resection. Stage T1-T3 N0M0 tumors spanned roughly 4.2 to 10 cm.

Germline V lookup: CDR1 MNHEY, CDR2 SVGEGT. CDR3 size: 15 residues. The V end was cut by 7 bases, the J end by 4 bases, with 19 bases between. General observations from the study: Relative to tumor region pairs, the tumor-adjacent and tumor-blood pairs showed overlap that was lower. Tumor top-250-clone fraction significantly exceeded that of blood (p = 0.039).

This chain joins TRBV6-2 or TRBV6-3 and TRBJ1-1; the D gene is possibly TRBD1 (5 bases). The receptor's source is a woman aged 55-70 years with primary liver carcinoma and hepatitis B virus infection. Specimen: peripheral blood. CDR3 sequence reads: CASTYSGSRGTEAFF. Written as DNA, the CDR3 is TGTGCCAGCACTTATTCAGGGTCGAGGGGCACTGAAGCTTTCTTT.